This is a list of T cell receptor beta chains from one sample in a study of blood T cell repertoires in COVID-19. The repertoire was sequenced with immunoSEQ multiplex PCR; TCRdb's copy has only in-frame clones and lacks some. The repertoire holds about 110,000 clones, with roughly 69% as singletons. The sample consisted of peripheral blood. Receptors originate from an elderly man with acute or convalescent COVID-19. CDR3s include the opening cysteine and the closing phenylalanine or tryptophan.

v_gene: TRBV5-6
j_gene: TRBJ2-7
CDR3aa: CASSRNNYEQYF

v_gene: TRBV6-1
j_gene: TRBJ2-3
CDR3aa: CASSEGAGSTDTQYF

v_gene: TRBV7-8
j_gene: TRBJ1-4
CDR3aa: CASSQNWVGQGNEKLFF

v_gene: TRBV15
j_gene: TRBJ1-5
CDR3aa: CATSSRDRSLYQPQHF

v_gene: TRBV5-1
j_gene: TRBJ2-7
CDR3aa: CASSGVAGVTVGNEQYF

v_gene: TRBV11-2
j_gene: TRBJ2-1
CDR3aa: CASSLMSNGEGEQFF

v_gene: TRBV9
j_gene: TRBJ2-1
CDR3aa: CASSVAPTDPAGWVGYNEQFF

v_gene: TRBV5-1
j_gene: TRBJ2-5
CDR3aa: CASSLNRGPGEEETQYF

v_gene: TRBV11-1
j_gene: TRBJ2-1
CDR3aa: CASSPKRDEQFF

v_gene: TRBV4-3
j_gene: TRBJ2-7
CDR3aa: CASSLGGGNPYYEQYF

v_gene: TRBV7-2
j_gene: TRBJ2-1
CDR3aa: CASSQRQGGTEQFF

v_gene: TRBV6-5
j_gene: TRBJ2-5
CDR3aa: CASSTGQGGTQYF

v_gene: TRBV2
j_gene: TRBJ2-7
CDR3aa: CASKAGGSSYEQYF

v_gene: TRBV11-2
j_gene: TRBJ2-4
CDR3aa: CASSLGGLNIQYF

v_gene: TRBV6-5
j_gene: TRBJ1-6
CDR3aa: CASAVARGQTSPLHF

v_gene: TRBV5-6
j_gene: TRBJ2-1
CDR3aa: CASSAGLAGWANEQFF

v_gene: TRBV2
j_gene: TRBJ2-7
CDR3aa: CASRGGTGRYEQYF

v_gene: TRBV7-9
j_gene: TRBJ1-5
CDR3aa: CASSLGPPQHF

v_gene: TRBV19
j_gene: TRBJ1-6
CDR3aa: CASTVGRFEGNSPLHF

v_gene: TRBV7-6
j_gene: TRBJ2-7
CDR3aa: CASSSQTGPSYEQYF

v_gene: TRBV19
j_gene: TRBJ1-2
CDR3aa: CASRPGDYGYTF

v_gene: TRBV4-3
j_gene: TRBJ2-2
CDR3aa: CASSQELRGLGTGELFF

v_gene: TRBV14
j_gene: TRBJ2-1
CDR3aa: CASSLFQDGEQFF

v_gene: TRBV24-1
j_gene: TRBJ1-1
CDR3aa: CATSDYRGTEAFF

v_gene: TRBV7-9
j_gene: TRBJ2-5
CDR3aa: CASSLQETQYF

v_gene: TRBV6-5
j_gene: TRBJ1-5
CDR3aa: CASSYSGQGRQPQHF

v_gene: TRBV5-8
j_gene: TRBJ2-1
CDR3aa: CASSLYGGALNEQFF

v_gene: TRBV30
j_gene: TRBJ2-5
CDR3aa: CAWEQGIETQYF

v_gene: TRBV19
j_gene: TRBJ2-1
CDR3aa: CASSIAGGPGQFF

v_gene: TRBV20-1
j_gene: TRBJ2-5
CDR3aa: CSASRLSGNQETQYF

v_gene: TRBV28
j_gene: TRBJ1-1
CDR3aa: CASSWQANTEAFF

v_gene: TRBV18
j_gene: TRBJ2-1
CDR3aa: CASSPRSYNEQFF

v_gene: TRBV29-1
j_gene: TRBJ2-5
CDR3aa: CSVTGLAGALETQYF

v_gene: TRBV9
j_gene: TRBJ1-2
CDR3aa: CASSENSGIYGYTF

v_gene: TRBV10-3
j_gene: TRBJ2-3
CDR3aa: CAISELGRGPDTQYF

v_gene: TRBV5-5
j_gene: TRBJ1-2
CDR3aa: CASSVSTGVGYTF

v_gene: TRBV28
j_gene: TRBJ1-5
CDR3aa: CASSPDSDQPQHF

v_gene: TRBV21-1
j_gene: TRBJ1-2
CDR3aa: CASTLGGENNYGYTF

v_gene: TRBV11-3
j_gene: TRBJ2-5
CDR3aa: CASSLDGANGETQYF

v_gene: TRBV12-3/TRBV12-4
j_gene: TRBJ1-1
CDR3aa: CASSTGGWTEAFF

v_gene: TRBV3-1/TRBV3-2
j_gene: TRBJ1-3
CDR3aa: CASSQATRSAGNTIYF

v_gene: TRBV7-9
j_gene: TRBJ2-7
CDR3aa: CASSPLTGGEQYF

v_gene: TRBV11-3
j_gene: TRBJ1-1
CDR3aa: CASSLDRTGLNTEAFF

v_gene: TRBV10-3
j_gene: TRBJ1-1
CDR3aa: CATRTSLNTEAFF

v_gene: TRBV29-1
j_gene: TRBJ2-7
CDR3aa: CSVSGTSSYEQYF

v_gene: TRBV18
j_gene: TRBJ1-5
CDR3aa: CASSQLREAQEHF

v_gene: TRBV5-5
j_gene: TRBJ1-2
CDR3aa: CASSLDPDSPYGYTF

v_gene: TRBV6-5
j_gene: TRBJ1-4
CDR3aa: CASSPGTGVTEKLFF

v_gene: TRBV27
j_gene: TRBJ2-1
CDR3aa: CASSLGGWPEQFF

v_gene: TRBV19
j_gene: TRBJ2-1
CDR3aa: CASSNPAPSGMRNEQFF

v_gene: TRBV5-6
j_gene: TRBJ2-7
CDR3aa: CASSVDASHEQYF

v_gene: TRBV13
j_gene: TRBJ2-7
CDR3aa: CASSSYTGTGTHEQYF